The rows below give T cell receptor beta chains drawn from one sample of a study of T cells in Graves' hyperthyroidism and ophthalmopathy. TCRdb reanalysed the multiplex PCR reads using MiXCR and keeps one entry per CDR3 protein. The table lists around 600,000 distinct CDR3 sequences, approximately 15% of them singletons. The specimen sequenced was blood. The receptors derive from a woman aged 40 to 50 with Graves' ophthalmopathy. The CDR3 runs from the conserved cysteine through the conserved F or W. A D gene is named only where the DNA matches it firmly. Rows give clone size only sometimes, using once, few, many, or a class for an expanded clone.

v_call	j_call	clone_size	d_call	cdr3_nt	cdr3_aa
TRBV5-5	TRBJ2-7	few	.	TGTGCCAGCAGCCCCAGAGGACTCGATGGCTACGAGCAGTACTTC	CASSPRGLDGYEQYF
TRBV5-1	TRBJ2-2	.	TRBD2	TGCGCCAGCAGCATGGGACTAGTAACCGGGGAGCTGTTTTTT	CASSMGLVTGELFF
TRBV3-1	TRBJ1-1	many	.	TGTGCCAGCAGCCAAGGGCTTTGGAACACTGAAGCTTTCTTT	CASSQGLWNTEAFF
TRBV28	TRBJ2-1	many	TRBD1	TGTGCCAGCAGTTTACTGCGGGGACAGGTCTACAATGAGCAGTTCTTC	CASSLLRGQVYNEQFF
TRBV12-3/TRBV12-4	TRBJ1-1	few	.	TGTGCCAGCAGTCCGAGTAACAAGAACACTGAAGCTTTCTTT	CASSPSNKNTEAFF
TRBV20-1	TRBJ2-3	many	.	TGCAGTGCTAGAGACGACGGGGAGGCCGAGATCACAGATACGCAGTATTTT	CSARDDGEAEITDTQYF
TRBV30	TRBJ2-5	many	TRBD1	TGTGCCTCCAAAGACAGGGGGCAGGAGACCCAGTACTTC	CASKDRGQETQYF
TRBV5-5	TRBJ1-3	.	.	TGTGCCAGCAGCTTGTATGGGGCTGCGAACTCTGGAAACACCATATATTTT	CASSLYGAANSGNTIYF
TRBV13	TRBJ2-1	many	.	TGTGCCAGCAGCTTAGGCCTTCAGCGGCCCTACAATGAGCAGTTCTTC	CASSLGLQRPYNEQFF
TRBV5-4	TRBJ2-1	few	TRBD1	TGTGCCAGCAGCCCTAACCGGGACAGTCTAAACAATGAGCAGTTCTTC	CASSPNRDSLNNEQFF
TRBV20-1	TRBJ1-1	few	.	TGCAATGCTAGAAAACAGAGCGAGGGTTTCTTT	CNARKQSEGFF
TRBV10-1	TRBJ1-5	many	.	TGCGCCAGCAGTGAGTCGACGCGGGCCGCCCAGGCCCAGCATTTT	CASSESTRAAQAQHF
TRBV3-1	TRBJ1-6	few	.	TGTGCCAGCAGCCAAGATTCAGGACAAGAAAATTCACCCCTCCACTTT	CASSQDSGQENSPLHF
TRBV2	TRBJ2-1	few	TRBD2	TGTGCCAGCAGTGAAGACGGGACTAGCGGGAGGAATGAGCAGTTCTTC	CASSEDGTSGRNEQFF
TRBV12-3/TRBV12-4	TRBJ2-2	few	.	TGTGCCAGCATCCCCGGGGTGGGCGGGGAGCTGTTTTTT	CASIPGVGGELFF
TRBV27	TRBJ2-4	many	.	TGTGCCAGCAACCCGGTCGACCTAGCCAAAAACATTCAGTACTTC	CASNPVDLAKNIQYF
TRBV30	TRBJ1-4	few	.	TGTGCCTCAAACCCTGACAGTTCAACTAATGAAAAACTGTTTTTT	CASNPDSSTNEKLFF
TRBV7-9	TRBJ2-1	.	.	TGTGCCAGCAGCTTTTACCGATCGGATGAGCAGTTCTTC	CASSFYRSDEQFF
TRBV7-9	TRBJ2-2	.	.	TGTGCCAGCAGCTTAGCTCACGGGGAGCCGTTTTTT	CASSLAHGEPFF
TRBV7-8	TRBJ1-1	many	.	TGTGCCAGCAGCCTCAGGGACATCATGAACACTGAAGCTTTCTTT	CASSLRDIMNTEAFF
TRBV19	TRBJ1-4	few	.	TGTGCCAGTAGTATAGGGCCGGGACGGAGTATGAATGAAAAACTGTTTTTT	CASSIGPGRSMNEKLFF
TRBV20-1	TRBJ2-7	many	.	TGCAGTGCTAGAGATATCGGGAAAGGCGAGCAGTACTTC	CSARDIGKGEQYF
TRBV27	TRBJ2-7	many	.	TGTGCCAGCAGTCCCCGGGCAGGGACCTTATACTACGAGCAGTACTTC	CASSPRAGTLYYEQYF
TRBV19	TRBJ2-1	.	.	TGTGCCAGTAGTATAGTCCAGAATGAGCAGTTCTTC	CASSIVQNEQFF
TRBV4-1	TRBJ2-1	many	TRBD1	TGCGCCAGCCACCGAACAGGGGTCACTTACAATGAGCAGTTCTTC	CASHRTGVTYNEQFF
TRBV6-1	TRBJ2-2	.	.	TGTGCCAGCAGACGCGGGACGGCGAACACCGGGGAGCTGTTTTTT	CASRRGTANTGELFF
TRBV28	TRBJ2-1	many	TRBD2	TGTGCCAGCAGTTTTTTCCCTGGGACTAGCGGGAGGCACTCCTACAATGAGCAGTTCTTC	CASSFFPGTSGRHSYNEQFF
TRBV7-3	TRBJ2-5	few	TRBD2	TGTGCCAGCAGCCCGTCGGGGGGCCAAGAGACCCAGTACTTC	CASSPSGGQETQYF
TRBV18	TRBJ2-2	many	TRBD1	TGTGCCAGCTCACCACCCGGACAGGGTAACACCGGGGAGCTGTTTTTT	CASSPPGQGNTGELFF
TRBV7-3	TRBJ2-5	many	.	TGTGCCAGCAGCTTAGGGCAGGGGATAGAGACCCAGTACTTC	CASSLGQGIETQYF
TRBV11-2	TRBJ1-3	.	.	TGTGCCAGCAGCTTAGCTCCGTCTGAAAACACCATATATTTT	CASSLAPSENTIYF
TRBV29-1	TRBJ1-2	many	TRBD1	TGCAGCGTTGAAGAGCGGGACAGGGCTAACTATGGCTACACCTTC	CSVEERDRANYGYTF
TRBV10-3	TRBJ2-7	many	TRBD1	TGTGCCATCAGTGAGACGGGGACAGGACGGTACGAGCAGTACTTC	CAISETGTGRYEQYF